Below, one T cell receptor (beta chain) is given with its context. Repertoires were generated with immunoSEQ multiplex PCR, while TCRdb's copy carries only in-frame clones and drops some. Altogether under 200,000 clones are present, more than 85% being singletons, with the ten largest covering 0.68%. Trimming took off 9 bases at V and 3 bases at J, with 21 bases between the two ends. The CDR3 contains 16 residues. Germline CDR1 and CDR2: LGHNT and FRNRAP. The entry originates in a study of control samples from healthy donors and cancer patients. This TCR was recovered from a woman aged 25-40 years in good health. The chain uses TRBV12-5 and TRBJ2-1; D remains unclear. Source material: blood. The CDR3 DNA reads TGTGCTAGGGACCAAGGTATGCCACTCTTCTACAATGAGCAGTTCTTC. This gives the protein CARDQGMPLFYNEQFF.